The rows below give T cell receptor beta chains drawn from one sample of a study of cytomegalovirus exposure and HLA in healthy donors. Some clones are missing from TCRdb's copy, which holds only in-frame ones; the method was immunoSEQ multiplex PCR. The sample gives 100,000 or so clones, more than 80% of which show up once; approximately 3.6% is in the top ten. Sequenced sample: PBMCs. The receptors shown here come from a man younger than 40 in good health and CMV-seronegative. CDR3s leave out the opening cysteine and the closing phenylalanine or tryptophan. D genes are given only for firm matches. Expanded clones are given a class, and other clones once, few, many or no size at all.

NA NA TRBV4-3 ASSRTLAGETQY
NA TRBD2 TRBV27 ASSSLGTSPGELF
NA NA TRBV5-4 ASSTGGDDEQY
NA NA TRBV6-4 ASSDQPRETQY
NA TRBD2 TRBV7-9 ASSLLAGGTGELF
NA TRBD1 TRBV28 ASSPGQEGSYGYT
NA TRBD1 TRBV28 ASSAGTGHYEQY
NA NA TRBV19 ASSITQVGNSNQPQH
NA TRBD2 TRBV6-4 ASRFRGLAGEGGELF
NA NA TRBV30 AWSVASEKLF
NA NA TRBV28 ASRELKTGDSNQPQH
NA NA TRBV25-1 ASSKGAETQY
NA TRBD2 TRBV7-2 ASSSTSGRGETQY
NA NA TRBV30 ACDRDDRFNQPQH
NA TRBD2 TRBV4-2 ASSQGLMTSGANEQF
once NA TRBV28 ASSKFAGELF
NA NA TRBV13 ASSLGADSRVDTIY
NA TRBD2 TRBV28 ASSLGLAGVYEQY
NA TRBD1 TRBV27 ASTLRQGTEAF
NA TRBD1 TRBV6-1 AGRQGPGNTIY
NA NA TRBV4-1 ASSQFPAGTGELF
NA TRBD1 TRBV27 ASSLLGTGESPLH
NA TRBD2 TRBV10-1 ASSESLAGPPGTDTQY
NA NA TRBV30 AWSEGVFPYEQY
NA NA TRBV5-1 ASSLGSVYTEAF
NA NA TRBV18 ASSPSGHLQETQY
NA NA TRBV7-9 ASSRTGTGELF
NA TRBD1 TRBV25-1 ASSERGQGGQPQH
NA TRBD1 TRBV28 ASRTGAPDGQF
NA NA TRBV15 ATRTSLEADTQY
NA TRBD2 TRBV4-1 ASSQNSGREFSGANVLT
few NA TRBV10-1 ASSEKSAEASYNEQF
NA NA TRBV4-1 ASSQGRAGELF
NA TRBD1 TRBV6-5 ASSRTGVNQPQH
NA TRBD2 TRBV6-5 ASSYGTSGINEQF
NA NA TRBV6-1 ASSDWTGGSGANVLT
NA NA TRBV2 ASSELSSNQPQH
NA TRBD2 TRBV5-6 ASSLAGTSVYNEQF
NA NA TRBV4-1 ASSQEGAPGSSGNTIY
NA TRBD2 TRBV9 ASSVRLAPTDTQY
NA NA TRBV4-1 ASSQEGGRNTEAF
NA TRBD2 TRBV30 AWKGLAVTNEQF
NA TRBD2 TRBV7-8 ASSPWTSYSHEQY
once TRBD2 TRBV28 ASIDRGGYGSYEQY
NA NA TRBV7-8 ASSLRESSGNTIY
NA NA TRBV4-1 ASSQSQGLGTYEQY
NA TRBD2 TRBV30 AWSVAGWETQY
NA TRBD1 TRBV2 ASRIRQGSDTQY
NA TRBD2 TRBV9 ASSVGGRETQY
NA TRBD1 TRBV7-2 ASSLGTGLGNQPQH
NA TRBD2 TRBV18 ASSATSGGAHQY
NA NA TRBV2 ASGQSSGNTIY
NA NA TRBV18 ASSTERAYNEQF
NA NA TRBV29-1 SVASRHSPPPYEQY
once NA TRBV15 ATSRERHLNEQF
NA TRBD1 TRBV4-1 ASSQGGSGTGGFNEQF
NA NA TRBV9 ASSVLPDTEAF
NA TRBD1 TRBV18 ASSPLGQSGQY
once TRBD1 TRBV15 ATSSGTGRTDTQY